This TCR beta chain derives from a study of response to subunit inactivated influenza vaccine. MiXCR, run by TCRdb on the RT-PCR reads, gives a single entry per CDR3 protein. The table shows some 850,000 distinct CDR3 sequences, with less than 20% occurring only once. This CDR3 has 15 amino acids. Germline V gives CDR1 MNHEY, CDR2 SMNVEV (reference sequence). Trimming took off 1 base at V and 3 bases at J, with 13 bases between the two ends. This clonotype appeared a few times. This specimen was PBMCs from blood, taken more than 4 days after vaccination. The TCR comes from a man aged 50-59 years who received an inactivated influenza vaccine. This chain links TRBV27 with TRBJ2-7; no reliable D call. CDR3 DNA sequence: TGTGCCAGCAGTTTATTGGGGAAGCTGGGCTACGAGCAGTACTTC. This sequence encodes CASSLLGKLGYEQYF.